The 18 T cell receptor beta chains below were found in one sample sequenced in a study of blood T cell repertoires in COVID-19. Sequenced by immunoSEQ multiplex PCR; TCRdb stores in-frame clones only, minus some. This sample has roughly 140,000 clones, with roughly 88% found just once. Sequenced: PBMCs or T cells enriched from blood (not recorded which). These receptors were obtained from a woman aged 25 to 39 with acute COVID-19.

The chain combines TRBV5-4 with TRBJ2-7; 7 bases agree with TRBD2. V gave up 2 bases and J gave up 2 bases; unmatched junction bases: 1. Germline V gene lookup returns CDR1 SGHNT and CDR2 YYREEE (reference sequence). The CDR3 is made up of 13 amino acids. The DNA of the CDR3 is TGTGCCAGCAGCTTTGCGGGGGCCTACGAGCAGTACTTC. The encoded protein is CASSFAGAYEQYF.

The chain joins TRBV6-2 or TRBV6-3 to TRBJ2-2, with D maybe TRBD2 (6 bases). Germline V gene lookup returns CDR1 MNHEY and CDR2 SVGEGT. The CDR3 has 14 residues. V lost 2 bases, J lost 3 bases, and 7 bases lay in between. CDR3 amino acids: CASSYAGYTGELFF. Written as DNA, the CDR3 is TGTGCCAGCAGTTACGCGGGGTACACCGGGGAGCTGTTTTTT.

The gene calls are TRBV21-1 and TRBJ2-3; TRBD2 reflects the table's D call only, with no check against the DNA. TRBV21-1 is reported as a pseudogene. This CDR3 has 16 residues. For the CDR3, the DNA is TGTGCCAGCAGCACGCGACTAGCGGGAAGCACAGATACGCAGTATTTT. This translates into CASSTRLAGSTDTQYF.

The rearrangement joins TRBV5-4 to TRBJ1-2; D possibly corresponds to TRBD1 (5 bases). Trimming stripped 2 bases from V and 5 bases from J, with 10 bases between. The CDR3 has 13 amino acids. Germline V gives CDR1 SGHNT, CDR2 YYREEE (reference sequence). CDR3 DNA: TGTGCCAGCAGCTTAAACCAGGGTTATGGCTACACCTTC. Amino acid sequence: CASSLNQGYGYTF.

This chain uses TRBV19 with TRBJ2-1; 12 bases fit TRBD1. Losses at the gene ends were 6 bases for V and 7 bases for J; bases not matched to a gene: 4. The germline gives CDR1 LNHDA, CDR2 SQIVND (reference sequence). CDR3 length: 14 amino acids. DNA of the CDR3: TGTGCCAGTAGCCGGGACAGGGGGCGAAATGAGCAGTTCTTC. Translation gives CASSRDRGRNEQFF.

CDR3 protein: CATSDPLEGTYNEQFF. CDR3 bases: TGTGCCACCAGTGATCCCCTAGAGGGTACCTACAATGAGCAGTTCTTC. The chain links TRBV24-1 to TRBJ2-1; the D gene is possibly TRBD2 (5 bases). This CDR3 comprises 16 residues. Germline-derived CDR1 and CDR2 are KGHDR and SFDVKD. The V end lost 3 bases, the J end lost 2 bases, and 13 bases lay between the germline ends.

The chain couples TRBV5-6 to TRBJ2-7; 9 nucleotides align to TRBD2. The CDR3 has 14 residues. Looked up from germline, CDR1 is SGHDT and CDR2 is YYEEEE. V trimming: 0 bases; J trimming: 4 bases; junction bases outside the gene matches: 2. For the CDR3, the DNA is TGTGCCAGCAGCTTGGGACTAGCGGTGTACGAGCAGTACTTC. Encoded protein: CASSLGLAVYEQYF. Full variable domain (outside the CDR3, taken from reference TRBV5-6 and TRBJ2-7): DAGVTQSPTHLIKTRGQQVTLRCSPKSGHDTVSWYQQALGQGPQFIFQYYEEEERQRGNFPDRFSGHQFPNYSSELNVNALLLGDSALYLCASSLGLAVYEQYFGPGTRLTVT.

The CDR3 here is CASRTGGPGSYNSPLHF. The CDR3 region has the DNA TGTGCCAGCAGGACAGGGGGGCCGGGGTCTTATAATTCACCCCTCCACTTT. This sequence joins TRBV2 and TRBJ1-6; 9 nucleotides match TRBD1. The germline CDR1 and CDR2 sequences are SNHLY and FYNNEI. This CDR3 region has 17 residues. J lost 4 bases, V lost 6 bases, and 10 bases had no gene match.

The rearrangement uses TRBV6-2 or TRBV6-3 and TRBJ2-7; TRBD1 matches 8 bases. The junction had 7 bases not matched to a gene; V was cut back by 5 bases and J by 1 base. The germline CDR1 and CDR2 sequences are MNHEY and SVGEGT. CDR3 length equals 15 residues. CDR3 sequence: CASSQVGQVSYEQYF. The CDR3 coding sequence is TGTGCCAGCAGTCAAGTGGGACAGGTTTCCTACGAGCAGTACTTC.

The chain joins TRBV30 to TRBJ1-1, with 7 bases that match TRBD1. CDR1 is GTSNPN and CDR2 is SVGIG in the germline V gene (reference sequence). J gave up 1 base and V 5 bases, and 4 bases lay outside the gene matches. This CDR3 is 13 amino acids long. CDR3 sequence reads: CAWLRQGNTEAFF. CDR3 DNA sequence: TGTGCCTGGTTAAGACAGGGGAACACTGAAGCTTTCTTT.

The chain links TRBV5-4 to TRBJ2-7, with D maybe TRBD1 (6 bases). The CDR3 loop spans 15 amino acids. V was cut by 2 bases and J by 2 bases, with 14 bases left in between. In germline, CDR1 is SGHNT, CDR2 YYREEE (reference sequence). This CDR3 is CASSFRQVTTYEQYF. Here the CDR3 DNA reads TGTGCCAGCAGCTTTCGACAGGTGACGACCTACGAGCAGTACTTC.

The chain recombines TRBV11-3 with TRBJ2-5; 8 nucleotides agree with TRBD2. Per the germline V gene, CDR1 is SGHNT and CDR2 is YENEEA. This CDR3 has 16 amino acids. The V and J ends lost 5 bases and 1 base, in that order; junction bases with no gene match: 9. The DNA of the CDR3 is TGTGCCAGCAGCCCGGGGGGGTGGGGCCGCCAAGAGACCCAGTACTTC. Protein sequence: CASSPGGWGRQETQYF.

V usage is TRBV10-2 and J usage is TRBJ2-5; 9 nucleotides agree with TRBD2. CDR3 length: 15 amino acids. The V gene's germline CDR1 is WSHSY and CDR2 SAAADI. V trimming: 6 bases; J trimming: 5 bases; junction bases outside the gene matches: 10. The CDR3 region is CASSESGTSRETQYF. The CDR3 coding sequence is TGCGCCAGCAGCGAGAGCGGGACTAGCAGGGAGACCCAGTACTTC.

The chain couples TRBV7-2 to TRBJ2-3, with no clear D. The CDR3 spans 12 residues. V gave up 5 bases and J gave up 2 bases, with 5 bases separating them. Germline CDR1 SGHTA, CDR2 FQGNSA. The DNA for the CDR3 is TGTGCCAGCAGCCCTTACACAGATACGCAGTATTTT. This codes for CASSPYTDTQYF.

The genes are TRBV4-3 and TRBJ2-1; 9 bases agree with TRBD1. The germline gives CDR1 LGHNA, CDR2 YSLEER. This CDR3 is 15 amino acids long. Unmatched junction bases numbered 7, after V lost 3 bases and J lost 7 bases. The CDR3 sequence is CASSQALDRGNEQFF. As DNA, the CDR3 is TGCGCCAGCAGCCAGGCATTGGACAGGGGTAATGAGCAGTTCTTC.

CDR3 protein: CASSAPGGVETQYF. The CDR3 DNA is TGTGCCAGCAGCGCCCCGGGGGGCGTAGAGACCCAGTACTTC. This sequence joins TRBV21-1 and TRBJ2-5; no check of the table's D call, TRBD2, against the DNA was made. TRBV21-1 is a pseudogene segment. The length of the CDR3 is 14 residues.

The chain combines TRBV4-3 with TRBJ2-7; 7 nucleotides line up with TRBD2. The J segment lost 3 bases and the V segment lost 0 bases, leaving 8 bases of the junction unmatched. This CDR3 is 16 amino acids long. The V gene's germline CDR1 is LGHNA and CDR2 YSLEER. Here the CDR3 reads CASSQEMASGVYEQYF. DNA for the CDR3: TGCGCCAGCAGCCAAGAAATGGCCAGCGGGGTCTACGAGCAGTACTTC.

Written as DNA, the CDR3 is TGTGCCAGCAGCGTATATCTGAACACTGAAGCTTTCTTT. Translating it yields CASSVYLNTEAFF. V is TRBV9 and J is TRBJ1-1, with D hard to call. Germline V CDR1 and CDR2: SGDLS, YYNGEE. This CDR3 region has 13 residues. Trimming stripped 1 base from V and 0 bases from J, with 4 bases between.